The T cell receptor (beta chain) described here comes from a study of long-term antiretroviral therapy in people with HIV. Study conclusions and caveats: Clonotypes expanded prior to ART showed repertoire dominance at all sampled time points. Among HIV repertoires, CDR3 length ranges were narrower than those of controls. Post-ART, diversity grew, though it stayed under transplant donor control levels.

No fewer than two post-ART and no fewer than one pre-ART PBMC samples existed for each donor. This CDR3 contains 14 residues. Trimming removed 2 bases from V and 2 bases from J, with 9 bases in between. Germline CDR1 reads SGHTS; CDR2 reads YDEGEE. The immunoSEQ assay was v3.0, run at survey level. The table came from immunoSEQ multiplex PCR; TCRdb's copy has only in-frame clones and leaves some out. The table shows around 7,400 clones, with 81% occurring only once. Comments on this clone: Its antigen is undetermined.

Sample: unsorted PBMCs, taken about 2.5 years before starting antiretroviral therapy. This chain links TRBV5-8 with TRBJ2-3; tentatively, D is TRBD2 (5 bases). This clonotype was obtained from a man aged 40-55 years with HIV. The CDR3 DNA is TGTGCCAGCAGCTTACTAGGGAACACAGATACGCAGTATTTT. Translating it yields CASSLLGNTDTQYF.